These 22 T cell receptor beta chains originate from one sample sequenced in a study of shared clonotypes between healthy human individuals. Sequencing used immunoSEQ multiplex PCR; TCRdb keeps in-frame clones, though not all of them. The sample consists of approximately 1.5 million clones, 95% to 99% of them appearing once. Source material: naive CD4+ T cells sorted from blood. Stated subset: CD45RA+ positively selected. These TCRs come from a man aged 25 to 40 in good health.

This chain connects TRBV2 to TRBJ1-1, with D hard to call. The germline gives CDR1 SNHLY, CDR2 FYNNEI. This CDR3 has 13 residues. V was cut by 8 bases and J by 0 bases, with 10 bases left in between. The CDR3 DNA is TGTGCCAGCCGGGCAACCATGAACACTGAAGCTTTCTTT. Protein: CASRATMNTEAFF.

The rearrangement uses TRBV5-1 and TRBJ1-1; D possibly corresponds to TRBD1 (6 bases). V was clipped by 0 bases and J by 8 bases, with 14 bases between them. CDR3 size: 14 residues. CDR1 is SGHRS, CDR2 YFSETQ, per germline. The CDR3 DNA reads TGCGCCAGCAGCTTGGTAGGACAGCAATACGAAGCTTTCTTT. This gives the protein CASSLVGQQYEAFF.

The chain carries TRBV7-2 and TRBJ2-1; 15 nucleotides align to TRBD2. The V gene end was trimmed by 1 base and the J gene end by 5 bases; junction bases not matched to a gene: 9. Germline V gene lookup returns CDR1 SGHTA and CDR2 FQGNSA. The CDR3 has 19 residues. CDR3 in amino acids: CASSLDGTSGRKGDNEQFF. The CDR3 nucleotides are TGTGCCAGCAGCTTAGATGGGACTAGCGGGAGGAAAGGGGACAATGAGCAGTTCTTC.

The chain joins TRBV29-1 to TRBJ2-3, with 9 bases identical to TRBD2. J lost 3 bases, V lost 5 bases, and 3 bases had no gene match. This CDR3 is 13 amino acids long. Germline CDR1 reads SQVTM; CDR2 reads ANQGSEA. CDR3 amino acids: CSVRSGGTDTQYF. The CDR3 DNA reads TGCAGCGTTAGAAGCGGGGGGACAGATACGCAGTATTTT.

The V gene is TRBV5-1, the J gene TRBJ2-3; maybe TRBD2 (6 bases). The V gene's germline CDR1 is SGHRS and CDR2 YFSETQ. The CDR3 runs 17 residues. V lost 4 bases to trimming and J lost 0 bases, with 18 bases between them. The CDR3 spells CASSPRHGGMSTDTQYF. CDR3 DNA: TGCGCCAGCAGCCCCAGGCACGGCGGGATGAGCACAGATACGCAGTATTTT.

CDR3 sequence (DNA): TGTGCCAGCAGTGACTCGACCGGGACACAGTACTTC. Its translation is CASSDSTGTQYF. The J gene is TRBJ2-7, the V gene TRBV6-4; D is possibly TRBD1 (6 bases). V lost 0 bases to trimming and J lost 10 bases, with 10 bases between them. Germline V lookup: CDR1 MRHNA, CDR2 SNTAGT. There are 12 residues in the CDR3.

This chain joins TRBV5-1 and TRBJ1-1; D gene ambiguous. This CDR3 comprises 18 residues. The V end lost 4 bases, the J end lost 1 base, and 23 bases lay between the germline ends. Germline CDR1 reads SGHRS; CDR2 reads YFSETQ. CDR3 sequence: CASSNFLHSAAPNTEAFF. The CDR3 bases are TGCGCCAGCAGCAACTTCCTACACTCTGCGGCCCCGAACACTGAAGCTTTCTTT.

The V gene is TRBV15, the J gene TRBJ1-1, with D unresolved. Trimming took off 8 bases at V and 1 base at J, with 8 bases between the two ends. From germline, CDR1 is LNHNV and CDR2 YYDKDF (reference sequence). The CDR3 consists of 12 residues. CDR3 sequence: CATSTANTEAFF. In nucleotides, the CDR3 is TGTGCCACCTCCACAGCGAACACTGAAGCTTTCTTT.

This sequence joins TRBV4-2 and TRBJ1-4; D is undetermined. Per the germline V gene, CDR1 is LGHNA and CDR2 is YNFKEQ. With 0 bases removed from V and 6 bases from J, the gap between germline ends came to 8 bases. The length of the CDR3 is 14 residues. CDR3 sequence reads: CASSQEALDEKLFF. CDR3 coding DNA: TGTGCCAGCAGCCAAGAGGCTTTAGATGAAAAACTGTTTTTT.

The chain links TRBV5-1 to TRBJ1-1, with D hard to call. Germline CDR1 and CDR2: SGHRS and YFSETQ. Trimming stripped 4 bases from V and 1 base from J, with 8 bases between. This CDR3 comprises 13 residues. The CDR3 DNA sequence: TGCGCCAGCAGCGGGGAGGGGAACACTGAAGCTTTCTTT. Protein sequence: CASSGEGNTEAFF.

V is TRBV6-5 and J is TRBJ1-5, with a tentative D call TRBD1 (6 bases). Per germline, CDR1 MNHEY and CDR2 SVGAGI. The CDR3 has 12 amino acids. V was trimmed by 9 bases and J by 4 bases, leaving 10 bases between them. The CDR3 loop is CASGQSNQPQHF. CDR3 in DNA: TGTGCCAGTGGACAGTCTAATCAGCCCCAGCATTTT.

The chain recombines TRBV7-2 with TRBJ2-2, with D possibly matching TRBD1 (5 bases). The CDR3 spans 17 residues. Trimming pared 6 bases from V and 5 bases from J, leaving 22 bases between. Per germline, CDR1 SGHTA and CDR2 FQGNSA. CDR3 nucleotides: TGTGCCAGCAGTTCTACCCCCGGACATCGACGAACCGGGGAGCTGTTTTTT. This encodes CASSSTPGHRRTGELFF.

This chain connects TRBV28 to TRBJ2-1; no definite D call. Trimming pared 2 bases from V and 4 bases from J, leaving 12 bases between. This CDR3 contains 15 residues. In germline, CDR1 is MDHEN, CDR2 SYDVKM. CDR3 nucleotides: TGTGCCAGCAGTTTAGGGCGGCCAGCTTACAATGAGCAGTTCTTC. The encoded protein is CASSLGRPAYNEQFF.

J is TRBJ2-3 and V is TRBV12-2; the table assigns TRBD2, which was not confirmed against the DNA. TRBV12-2 is classified as a pseudogene. The CDR3 has 17 residues. CDR3 sequence: CAHQGGTSGDNTDTQYF. CDR3 in DNA: TGTGCTCACCAAGGGGGGACTAGCGGAGACAACACAGATACGCAGTATTTT.

The rearrangement uses TRBV19 and TRBJ2-4, with 7 bases fitting TRBD1. In germline, CDR1 is LNHDA, CDR2 SQIVND (reference sequence). CDR3 length: 15 residues. V lost 9 bases to trimming and J lost 4 bases; unmatched junction nucleotides: 12. CDR3 residues: CASAPVDRRKNIQYF. The CDR3 DNA reads as TGTGCCAGCGCCCCCGTGGACAGGAGAAAAAACATTCAGTACTTC. Together with reference TRBV19 and TRBJ2-4, the CDR3 gives the full variable domain: DGGITQSPKYLFRKEGQNVTLSCEQNLNHDAMYWYRQDPGQGLRLIYYSQIVNDFQKGDIAEGYSVSREKKESFPLTVTSAQKNPTAFYLCASAPVDRRKNIQYFGAGTRLSVL.

The chain combines TRBV5-6 with TRBJ2-2; tentatively, D is TRBD1 or TRBD2 (5 bases each). This CDR3 has 14 residues. The V end was cut by 5 bases, the J end by 3 bases, with 11 bases between. In germline, CDR1 is SGHDT, CDR2 YYEEEE. The CDR3 nucleotides are TGTGCCAGCAGACCTGGGACGTACACCGGGGAGCTGTTTTTT. Its protein product is CASRPGTYTGELFF.

The J gene is TRBJ1-5, the V gene TRBV4-3, with D maybe TRBD1 (5 bases). Germline-derived CDR1 and CDR2 are LGHNA and YSLEER. The CDR3 loop spans 15 amino acids. V was shortened by 0 bases and J by 9 bases, with 15 bases between the two germline ends. CDR3 DNA: TGCGCCAGCAGCCAAGAAGTGGGGGGTAGCGGGCCCCAGCATTTT. It encodes CASSQEVGGSGPQHF.

The chain uses TRBV19 and TRBJ2-1; either TRBD1 or TRBD2 may supply D (5 bases each). CDR3 size: 11 residues. V was pared by 7 bases and J by 9 bases, with 10 bases between. The germline V gene has CDR1 LNHDA and CDR2 SQIVND (reference sequence). The CDR3 DNA reads TGTGCCAGTAAACGAGGGACTGAGCAGTTCTTC. It translates to CASKRGTEQFF.

This chain links TRBV25-1 with TRBJ2-1, with unresolved D. The germline V gene has CDR1 MGHDK and CDR2 SYGVNS. The V gene lost 2 bases and the J gene lost 4 bases, with 9 bases spanning the gap. This CDR3 contains 14 residues. The CDR3 loop reads CASSEQRPYNEQFF. In DNA form, the CDR3 reads TGTGCCAGCAGTGAACAGAGACCTTACAATGAGCAGTTCTTC.

With regard to this clone: One end of the junction fails to match germline, which may point to a read error. The gene calls are TRBV7-7 and TRBJ2-7; 8 bases line up with TRBD2. The V gene's germline CDR1 is SSHAT and CDR2 FNYEAQ (reference sequence). The CDR3 has 13 amino acids. In nucleotides, the CDR3 is TGTGCTAGCAGCACCGGGACTAGTTCCGAGCAGTACTTC. It codes for CASSTGTSSEQYF.

The count of this clone is one. This chain connects TRBV30 to TRBJ1-5; no clear D. Germline CDR1 reads GTSNPN; CDR2 reads SVGIG (reference sequence). V dropped 2 bases and J dropped 4 bases, with 9 bases sitting between them. The CDR3 loop spans 13 amino acids. The DNA of the CDR3 is TGTGCCTGGAGTAAGGCACTTAATCAGCCCCAGCATTTT. It yields the protein CAWSKALNQPQHF.

The chain has TRBV27 and TRBJ1-1; D is unresolved. CDR1 and CDR2 from the germline V gene are MNHEY and SMNVEV (reference sequence). CDR3 length: 11 amino acids. The V and J ends lost 7 bases and 6 bases respectively, with 9 bases between them. The chain's CDR3 is CASTGWAEAFF. The CDR3 DNA reads as TGTGCCAGCACGGGCTGGGCTGAAGCTTTCTTT.